These T cell receptor beta chains were read from a single sample in a study of T cell repertoires in cytomegalovirus infection. The antigens these receptors bind are not known. TCRdb fed the reads into MiXCR, producing one record per CDR3 protein. The table includes some 940,000 distinct CDR3 sequences, approximately 31% detected once. The sequencing used cultured CD8+ T cells from PBMCs, collected from culture after CMV antigen stimulation. The receptor source for this set is a human donor in good health (CMV status not recorded). Some clones in this sample may be carry-over from other donors' samples. Both conserved end residues are part of each CDR3. A D gene is named only where the DNA matches it firmly. The listing skips clone size in some rows; elsewhere it reads once, few, many or a size class.

TRBJ1-1 | TRBV27 | - | TRBD1 | TGTGCCAGCAGTTCAGGGGGCGAGGAAGCTTTCTTT | CASSSGGEEAFF
TRBJ2-7 | TRBV6-8 | few | - | TGTGCCAGCAGTTATTTGCACTCCGCCGCCGAGCAGTACTTC | CASSYLHSAAEQYF
TRBJ1-1 | TRBV10-3 | - | TRBD1 | TGTGCCATCAGAGTGACAGGGGGCCACACTGAAGCTTTCTTT | CAIRVTGGHTEAFF
TRBJ2-5 | TRBV28 | - | - | TGTGCCAGCAGTTTGAGTTCGGGGGACAGCCCGATCCAAGAGACCCAGTACTTC | CASSLSSGDSPIQETQYF
TRBJ2-4 | TRBV28 | - | - | TGTGCCAGCAGCCGGGACGGGTTCATTCAGTACTTC | CASSRDGFIQYF
TRBJ1-4 | TRBV11-2 | once | TRBD1 | TGTGCCAGCAGCTCCTACAGGGGGGTGGATGAAAAACTGTTTTTT | CASSSYRGVDEKLFF
TRBJ1-4 | TRBV28 | few | TRBD1 | TGTGCCAGCAGCCCCGGGACAGGGGAGGGTAGTGAAAAACTGTTTTTT | CASSPGTGEGSEKLFF
TRBJ2-2 | TRBV7-9 | many | TRBD2 | TGTGCCAGCAGACGACCCACTCGGACTAGCGGGGGGCTCGATAAGAACACCGGGGAGCTGTTTTTT | CASRRPTRTSGGLDKNTGELFF
TRBJ2-2 | TRBV12-3/TRBV12-4 | - | - | TGTGCCATCCTAGGGGAACCTATCGCGAACACCGGGGAGCTGTTTTTT | CAILGEPIANTGELFF
TRBJ2-2 | TRBV6-5 | - | - | TGTGCCAGCAGTTATGCCGGCGGGGAGCTGTTTTTT | CASSYAGGELFF
TRBJ2-2 | TRBV6-1 | - | - | TGTGCCAGCAGCGAAGGAGGGGGGGACACCGGGGAGCTGTTTTTT | CASSEGGGDTGELFF
TRBJ1-4 | TRBV29-1 | - | TRBD1 | TGCAGCGTAGAGCAGGGGGATGAAAAACTGTTTTTT | CSVEQGDEKLFF
TRBJ2-5 | TRBV27 | - | - | TGTGCCAGCAGTTTAGAAGGCCTAGCAACGGAGACCCAGTACTTC | CASSLEGLATETQYF
TRBJ2-1 | TRBV6-8 | - | - | TGTGCCAGCAGTTACTCGGAGAACCTCTACAATGAGCAGTTCTTC | CASSYSENLYNEQFF
TRBJ1-4 | TRBV4-1 | few | - | TGCGCCAGCAGCCAAGATTTAATGGGCGTCGATGAAAAACTGTTTTTT | CASSQDLMGVDEKLFF
TRBJ2-5 | TRBV6-6 | many | TRBD2 | TGTGCCAGCACTCACACGGGGAGCGGGGGAATCGATCGTGCCCAGTACTTC | CASTHTGSGGIDRAQYF
TRBJ1-2 | TRBV12-3/TRBV12-4 | - | - | TGTGCCAGCACAGGGGACAAACTTTCCGGCGATGGCTACACCTTC | CASTGDKLSGDGYTF
TRBJ2-2 | TRBV7-9 | many | - | TGTGCCAGTAGTTTCCCGGGGAACACCGGGGAGCTGTTTTTT | CASSFPGNTGELFF
TRBJ1-1 | TRBV7-9 | - | - | TGTGCCACACAGAACACTGAAGCTTTCTTT | CATQNTEAFF
TRBJ1-2 | TRBV4-2 | - | - | TGTGCCAGCAGCCAAGATGAAGGTTCCGGTTACACCTTC | CASSQDEGSGYTF
TRBJ1-2 | TRBV20-1 | once | TRBD1 | TGCAGTGCTCCCCGGGACAGGGCTAACTATGGCTACACCTTC | CSAPRDRANYGYTF
TRBJ2-1 | TRBV7-8 | many | - | TGTGCCAGCAGCCAGACAGCCTACAATGAGCAGTTCTTC | CASSQTAYNEQFF
TRBJ1-2 | TRBV6-5 | few | - | TGTGCCAGCAGTTACGGGCAGGAGCTATATGGCTACACCTTC | CASSYGQELYGYTF
TRBJ1-5 | TRBV7-9 | - | - | TGTGCCAGCAGCTCCGGCGTGGGGGACGGGGATCAGCCCCAGCATTTT | CASSSGVGDGDQPQHF
TRBJ2-1 | TRBV20-1 | - | TRBD2 | TGCAGTGCAAGAGGCCTAGCGGGGGAAAACAATGAGCAGTTCTTC | CSARGLAGENNEQFF
TRBJ2-7 | TRBV19 | - | - | TGTGCCAGTAGTATAGATGGGACCTACGAGCAGTACTTC | CASSIDGTYEQYF
TRBJ1-4 | TRBV7-4 | - | - | TGTGCCAGCAGCTTCTCAGGGGCCGATGAAAAACTGTTTTTT | CASSFSGADEKLFF
TRBJ2-7 | TRBV7-2 | many | - | TGTGCCAGCAGCCACGGGGGTGGGGGCTTCGAGCAGTACTTC | CASSHGGGGFEQYF
TRBJ2-1 | TRBV4-1 | - | - | TGCGCCAGCAGGGACAGCTCTAGCTCCTACAATGAGCAGTTCTTC | CASRDSSSSYNEQFF
TRBJ2-3 | TRBV20-1 | - | TRBD2 | TGCAGTGCTAGAACCACTAGCGGGGGGCGGGCAGATACGCAGTATTTT | CSARTTSGGRADTQYF
TRBJ2-1 | TRBV7-6 | few | - | TGTGCCAGCAGCTTATCCTACTATTGGAATGAGCAGTTCTTC | CASSLSYYWNEQFF
TRBJ1-2 | TRBV19 | few | - | TGTGCCAGTATAGAGAGTGGAGCTAACTATGGCTACACCTTC | CASIESGANYGYTF
TRBJ1-1 | TRBV5-5 | - | - | TGTGCCAGCAGCCCACACGGACAGCTTGAAGCTTTCTTT | CASSPHGQLEAFF
TRBJ2-1 | TRBV7-9 | few | TRBD1 | TGTGCCAGCAGCTCGGACAGGGCCAACAATGAGCAGTTCTTC | CASSSDRANNEQFF
TRBJ1-5 | TRBV19 | - | - | TGTGCCCTGGGGGGGCTAGGGAGCAATCAGCCCCAGCATTTT | CALGGLGSNQPQHF
TRBJ1-6 | TRBV12-3/TRBV12-4 | many | TRBD1 | TGTGCCAGCAGTTTAGGAGGGGGACAGGGCAATTCACCCCTCCACTTT | CASSLGGGQGNSPLHF
TRBJ2-2 | TRBV10-1 | - | TRBD1 | TGCGCCAGCGCGGCGGGACAGGGGGCGACCGGGGAGCTGTTTTTT | CASAAGQGATGELFF
TRBJ2-1 | TRBV7-2 | many | - | TGTGCCAGCAGCTGGACTTTAAATGAGCAGTTCTTC | CASSWTLNEQFF
TRBJ2-7 | TRBV11-1 | - | TRBD1 | TGTGCCAGCAGCGGCCTCGGGACAGGGGGTATCGGCGAGCAGTACTTC | CASSGLGTGGIGEQYF